This TCR beta chain was captured in a study of blood T cell repertoires in COVID-19. For the study at large: In each case, the material was cDNA or gDNA derived from T cells, B-cell-depleted T cells, or PBMCs.

The V end lost 10 bases, the J end lost 9 bases, and 16 bases lay between the germline ends. The CDR3 has 13 amino acids. How the authors handled the data: Estimation of nucleated cell counts relied on the amplification of reference gene primers. TCRdb's table, derived via immunoSEQ multiplex PCR, lists solely in-frame clones and lacks some. The V and J calls and clone size are taken from that table; D and trimming were inferred from the DNA. Of 200,000 to 250,000 clones detected, about 85% appear once; the ten largest clones hold around 2%. The receptor was isolated from a man aged 25-45 years who had recovered from COVID-19. Sequences were obtained from peripheral blood. The V and J genes are TRBV12-3 or TRBV12-4 and TRBJ1-6, with a possible D match to TRBD1 (5 bases). CDR3 sequence (DNA): TGTGCCATAAGAGGAAGACAGACTTCACCCCTCCACTTT. Its protein is CAIRGRQTSPLHF.